This T cell receptor beta chain was identified in a study of T cell responses to AZD1222 COVID-19 vaccine. Study-level findings and limits: Clonal diversity may have been underestimated, and the donors were mostly white British, with more females than males. CD4 TCRs covered the whole spike, strongest at regions 160-218 and 743-854. Nearly half of the spike-specific TCRs reportedly recognize variant regions that carry no mutations. At study baseline, merely a handful of AZD1222 recipients were seropositive.

Of note for this clone: Its antigen remains unidentified.

The assay was immunoSEQ multiplex PCR, and TCRdb's table has in-frame clones only and misses some. The sample contains roughly 150,000 clones, around 92% of which appear only once. The CDR3 loop spans 15 amino acids. Germline assignment: CDR1 SGHAT and CDR2 FQNNGV. Trimming removed 5 bases from V and 2 bases from J; junction bases left unmatched: 6. Sequenced material: peripheral blood, taken on day 0 of AZD1222 vaccination. The chain joins TRBV11-2 to TRBJ2-3, with 8 bases fitting TRBD2. This sequence was found in an adult in good health. The CDR3: CASSHPGLVTDTQYF. The DNA of the CDR3 is TGTGCCAGCAGCCACCCGGGACTAGTCACAGATACGCAGTATTTT.